This entry concerns a single TCR beta chain. Antigen unknown. This sample was included in a study of long-term antiretroviral therapy in people with HIV. With 1 base clipped from V and 2 bases from J, the junction kept 5 bases outside the gene matches. Germline V gene lookup returns CDR1 KGHSY and CDR2 FQNENV. The CDR3 contains 17 residues. Runs used v3.0 of the immunoSEQ assay and were done at survey level. Each sample had sequencing targeting about 35,000-50,000 T-cell genomes. Produced via immunoSEQ multiplex PCR; TCRdb's table is partial and in-frame only. Here the sample spans tens of thousands of clones, approximately 73% being singletons. Each HIV participant was treated in the United States. Study-wide results and limits: Although diversity increased after ART, it remained lower than in transplant donor controls.

The chain carries TRBV16 and TRBJ1-5; 10 nucleotides line up with TRBD1. The clonotype originates from a woman aged 40 to 49 with HIV. Here the sequenced sample was unsorted PBMCs, taken 0.5 years after starting antiretroviral therapy. In DNA form, the CDR3 reads TGTGCCAGCAGCCAATTACTAGGGACAGGGGGCAATCAGCCCCAGCATTTT. Translated, it gives CASSQLLGTGGNQPQHF. Full variable domain (outside the CDR3, taken from reference TRBV16 and TRBJ1-5): GEEVAQTPKHLVRGEGQKAKLYCAPIKGHSYVFWYQQVLKNEFKFLISFQNENVFDETGMPKERFSAKCLPNSPCSLEIQATKLEDSAVYFCASSQLLGTGGNQPQHFGDGTRLSIL.